These 10 T cell receptor beta chains were all obtained from the same sample, sequenced in a study of human T cells and chemical hapten exposure. TCRdb analysed the RACE reads with MiXCR anew, one entry per CDR3 protein. The repertoire holds roughly 140,000 distinct CDR3 sequences, 10% to 15% seen once, with about 1.3% in the top ten. This sample's time point: patch test 2, 6 weeks after DPC sensitization. The treatment denotes: therapeutic diphenylcyclopropenone sensitization with weekly scalp DPC. The sample consisted of whole blood, taken in connection with sensitization to the hapten diphenylcyclopropenone (DPC). All receptors come from a woman aged 45-59 years with alopecia areata. Some clones in this sample may be carry-over from other donors' samples.

This clonotype was found a few times. The rearrangement links TRBV29-1 to TRBJ2-7; D remains ambiguous. The V end lost 0 bases, the J end lost 1 base, and 4 bases lay between the germline ends. The germline CDR1 and CDR2 sequences are SQVTM and ANQGSEA. This CDR3 spans 12 amino acids. The CDR3 loop is CSVEDLSYEQYF. In DNA form, the CDR3 reads TGCAGCGTTGAAGATCTGTCCTACGAGCAGTACTTC.

The chain has TRBV7-6 and TRBJ2-1; tentatively, D is TRBD2 (5 bases). Germline V gives CDR1 SGHVS, CDR2 FNYEAQ. The CDR3 loop spans 13 amino acids. Trimming left V 1 base short and J 8 bases short, with 9 bases between. The CDR3 sequence is CASSLGGLYEQFF. In nucleotides, the CDR3 is TGTGCCAGCAGCTTAGGCGGGCTCTATGAGCAGTTCTTC.

The chain recombines TRBV18 with TRBJ2-5; weak D call: TRBD1 (6 bases). The V gene's germline CDR1 is KGHSH and CDR2 LQKENI. Trimming shortened V by 8 bases and J by 2 bases, and 9 bases separated the two germline ends. This CDR3 spans 12 amino acids. The CDR3 DNA sequence: TGTGCCAGCACACAGGGACAAGAGACCCAGTACTTC. This codes for CASTQGQETQYF.

At least ten counts were recorded for this clonotype. The J gene is TRBJ2-5, the V gene TRBV7-2, with D tentatively TRBD1 or TRBD2 (5 bases each). The germline V and J ends were trimmed by 2 bases and 1 base, with 11 bases remaining between them. Per germline, CDR1 SGHTA and CDR2 FQGNSA. This CDR3 region has 15 residues. The CDR3 region has the DNA TGTGCCAGCAGCTTATCGACGGGACCCCAAGAGACCCAGTACTTC. Protein product: CASSLSTGPQETQYF. The full variable domain, rest sourced from reference TRBV7-2 and TRBJ2-5, is GAGVSQSPSNKVTEKGKDVELRCDPISGHTALYWYRQSLGQGLEFLIYFQGNSAPDKSGLPSDRFSAERTGGSVSTLTIQRTQQEDSAVYLCASSLSTGPQETQYFGPGTRLLVL.

As DNA, the CDR3 is TGTGCCAGCAGTCCCGGGACCAACATCTACAATGAGCAGTTCTTC. It specifies CASSPGTNIYNEQFF. This chain joins TRBV7-3 and TRBJ2-1, with D perhaps assigned TRBD1 or TRBD2 (5 bases each). Looked up from germline, CDR1 is SGHTA and CDR2 is FQGTGA. V lost 6 bases and J 3 bases, leaving 15 bases between the germline ends. The CDR3 covers 15 residues.

V is TRBV11-2 and J is TRBJ2-2; D gene uncertain. Trimming stripped 8 bases from V and 0 bases from J, with 19 bases between. The length of the CDR3 is 17 residues. Germline V gene sequence: CDR1 SGHAT, CDR2 FQNNGV. DNA of the CDR3: TGTGCCAGCCCCAAGGCCCGGTCCTCCGCGAACACCGGGGAGCTGTTTTTT. Residues: CASPKARSSANTGELFF.

This chain links TRBV24-1 with TRBJ2-1; the match to TRBD2 covers 9 bases. Looked up from germline, CDR1 is KGHDR and CDR2 is SFDVKD. J lost 7 bases, V lost 4 bases, and 7 bases had no gene match. The length of the CDR3 is 15 residues. This chain's CDR3 is CATSDPSGRWNEQFF. Here the CDR3 DNA reads TGTGCCACCAGTGACCCCAGCGGGAGGTGGAATGAGCAGTTCTTC.

This rearrangement joins TRBV7-2 to TRBJ2-3; maybe TRBD1 (6 bases). The CDR3 contains 15 residues. CDR1 is SGHTA, CDR2 FQGNSA, per germline. V dropped 4 bases and J dropped 4 bases, with 15 bases sitting between them. The CDR3 DNA reads as TGTGCCAGCAGCTCACAGGGCCGAGGGGCAGATACGCAGTATTTT. Its translation: CASSSQGRGADTQYF.

The chain recombines TRBV2 with TRBJ2-1; 8 bases are a match to TRBD2. The V gene's germline CDR1 is SNHLY and CDR2 FYNNEI. This CDR3 has 16 amino acids. The ends lost 4 bases at V and 3 bases at J; junction bases unmatched: 8. The CDR3 nucleotides are TGTGCCAGCAGTGGGTCTAGCGGGCGCTTCTACAATGAGCAGTTCTTC. It codes for CASSGSSGRFYNEQFF.

A few counts support this clonotype. V usage is TRBV5-1 and J usage is TRBJ2-2; D not resolved. The CDR3 is 15 amino acids. The germline V gene has CDR1 SGHRS and CDR2 YFSETQ. The V gene lost 5 bases and the J gene lost 0 bases, with 11 bases spanning the gap. CDR3 residues: CASSLARANTGELFF. CDR3 in DNA: TGCGCCAGCAGTCTCGCCAGAGCGAACACCGGGGAGCTGTTTTTT.